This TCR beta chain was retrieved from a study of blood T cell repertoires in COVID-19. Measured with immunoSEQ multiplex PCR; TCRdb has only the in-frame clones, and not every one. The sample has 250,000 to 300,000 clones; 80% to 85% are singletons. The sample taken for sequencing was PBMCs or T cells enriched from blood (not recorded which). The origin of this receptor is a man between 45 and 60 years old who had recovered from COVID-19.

The CDR3 sequence: CATSGAYNEKLFF. The CDR3 region has the DNA TGTGCCACCAGTGGAGCCTATAATGAAAAACTGTTTTTT. The chain links TRBV24-1 to TRBJ1-4, with D unresolved. Looked up from germline, CDR1 is KGHDR and CDR2 is SFDVKD. The CDR3 consists of 13 residues. Trimming took 5 bases from V and 4 from J, leaving 7 bases between them.